These 19 T cell receptor beta chains share one sample of origin, sequenced in a study of OX40 agonist ivuxolimab in advanced cancers. Using immunoSEQ multiplex PCR, the repertoire was profiled, and TCRdb retains in-frame clones only, with some absent. The sample contains roughly 100,000 clones, 70% to 90% of which appear only once. Here the sequenced sample was CD4+ or CD8+ T cells sorted from blood, taken in a trial of the OX40 agonist ivuxolimab. These receptor sequences come from an adult with an advanced solid tumor such as melanoma, head and neck, liver or kidney cancer.

The CDR3 protein is CASSLRDSNQPQHF. The CDR3 DNA reads TGTGCCAGCAGCTTACGGGATAGCAATCAGCCCCAGCATTTT. This chain links TRBV7-2 with TRBJ1-5; D is unclear. The ends were cut back, 2 bases at V and 0 bases at J, with 5 bases in the middle. The CDR3 totals 14 residues. CDR1 SGHTA and CDR2 FQGNSA come from the germline V gene.

This CDR3 is CASSVAEGNEQFF. CDR3 bases: TGTGCCAGCAGCGTAGCGGAGGGGAATGAGCAGTTCTTC. The chain couples TRBV9 to TRBJ2-1; maybe TRBD2 (6 bases). V was shortened by 0 bases and J by 7 bases, with 8 bases between the two germline ends. The germline gives CDR1 SGDLS, CDR2 YYNGEE. This CDR3 spans 13 amino acids.

The rearrangement uses TRBV7-2 and TRBJ2-1; TRBD2 matches at 11 bases. The junction had 2 bases not matched to a gene; V was cut back by 5 bases and J by 2 bases. CDR1 SGHTA and CDR2 FQGNSA come from the germline V gene. This CDR3 has 15 amino acids. The CDR3 region has the DNA TGTGCCAGCAGCATTAGCGGGGGGGCCTACAATGAGCAGTTCTTC. Protein: CASSISGGAYNEQFF.

The J gene is TRBJ2-7, the V gene TRBV11-3, with D hard to call. CDR3 length equals 13 residues. Per the germline V gene, CDR1 is SGHNT and CDR2 is YENEEA. V lost 2 bases to trimming and J lost 7 bases, with 12 bases between them. CDR3 protein: CASSLSQVGEQYF. CDR3 bases: TGTGCCAGCAGCTTAAGTCAGGTTGGGGAGCAGTACTTC.

This chain links TRBV27 with TRBJ1-1; D not certain. V was cut by 3 bases and J by 5 bases, with 13 bases left in between. Germline V gene sequence: CDR1 MNHEY, CDR2 SMNVEV (reference sequence). The CDR3 contains 14 residues. The CDR3 DNA follows: TGTGCCAGCAGTTTGAAGGGAAGTTCGACTGAAGCTTTCTTT. Protein product: CASSLKGSSTEAFF.

This chain uses TRBV10-3 with TRBJ2-1; 9 positions agree with TRBD1. Trimming at V came to 9 bases and at J to 14 bases, leaving 11 bases not matched to a gene. The CDR3 has 12 amino acids. CDR1 is ENHRY, CDR2 SYGVKD, per germline. The CDR3 DNA sequence: TGTGCCATGCCTACCGACAGGGGGAGGGAGTTCTTC. Amino acids: CAMPTDRGREFF.

The CDR3 coding sequence is TGTGCCTCCAATCTCCGGGGCAGGTTCGGGACTAGCGAGGATCAAGAGACCCAGTACTTC. This codes for CASNLRGRFGTSEDQETQYF. This chain uses TRBV28 with TRBJ2-5, with 10 bases matching TRBD2. Unmatched junction bases numbered 26, after V lost 11 bases and J lost 2 bases. Germline loops: CDR1 MDHEN, CDR2 SYDVKM. The CDR3 is made up of 20 amino acids.

The chain has TRBV9 and TRBJ2-3; TRBD2 might be the D (6 bases). Trimming pared 0 bases from V and 1 base from J, leaving 15 bases between. Germline lookup yields CDR1 SGDLS and CDR2 YYNGEE. This CDR3 has 17 residues. The CDR3 protein is CASSVGGGGTRTDTQYF. The CDR3 nucleotides read TGTGCCAGCAGCGTAGGCGGCGGAGGGACCCGCACAGATACGCAGTATTTT.

This sequence joins TRBV27 and TRBJ1-2; 7 nucleotides match TRBD1. Germline CDR1 MNHEY, CDR2 SMNVEV (reference sequence). Trimming removed 2 bases from V and 4 bases from J; junction bases left unmatched: 1. The CDR3 contains 13 residues. CDR3 sequence: CASSLRQGYGYTF. CDR3 nucleotide sequence: TGTGCCAGCAGTTTAAGACAGGGCTATGGCTACACCTTC.

The rearrangement uses TRBV5-1 and TRBJ2-1; D tentatively reads TRBD1 or TRBD2 (5 bases each). V lost 0 bases to trimming and J lost 0 bases, with 10 bases between them. This CDR3 region has 16 residues. Germline V CDR1 and CDR2: SGHRS, YFSETQ. The CDR3: CASSLVPGSSYNEQFF. CDR3 bases: TGCGCCAGCAGCTTGGTACCAGGGAGCTCCTACAATGAGCAGTTCTTC. Variable domain in full (rest from reference TRBV5-1 and TRBJ2-1): KAGVTQTPRYLIKTRGQQVTLSCSPISGHRSVSWYQQTPGQGLQFLFEYFSETQRNKGNFPGRFSGRQFSNSRSEMNVSTLELGDSALYLCASSLVPGSSYNEQFFGPGTRLTVL.

The V gene is TRBV4-3, the J gene TRBJ2-5; 9 bases are a match to TRBD1. The CDR3 runs 15 residues. V shed 3 bases, J shed 5 bases, and the junction held 7 bases outside the gene matches. The germline V gene encodes CDR1 LGHNA and CDR2 YSLEER. CDR3 sequence: CASSQLGQGYETQYF. CDR3 DNA: TGCGCCAGCAGCCAGTTGGGACAGGGCTACGAGACCCAGTACTTC.

The chain employs TRBV7-7 and TRBJ2-5, with D hard to call. In germline, CDR1 is SSHAT, CDR2 FNYEAQ (reference sequence). There are 14 residues in the CDR3. The V gene lost 2 bases and the J gene lost 2 bases, with 9 bases spanning the gap. CDR3 sequence reads: CASSLSQNQETQYF. In nucleotides, the CDR3 is TGTGCCAGCAGCTTATCACAGAATCAAGAGACCCAGTACTTC.

The genes are TRBV25-1 and TRBJ1-1; 8 positions match TRBD1. J lost 3 bases, V lost 8 bases, and 2 bases had no gene match. CDR1 is MGHDK and CDR2 is SYGVNS in the germline V gene. This CDR3 spans 12 amino acids. As DNA, the CDR3 is TGTGCCAGCGGGGGACAGGACACTGAAGCTTTCTTT. This sequence encodes CASGGQDTEAFF.

The chain is built from TRBV15 and TRBJ2-2; no clear D. Looked up from germline, CDR1 is LNHNV and CDR2 is YYDKDF (reference sequence). This CDR3 region has 15 residues. The germline V and J ends were trimmed by 0 bases and 2 bases, with 7 bases remaining between them. Here the CDR3 reads CATSRDLANTGELFF. In DNA form, the CDR3 reads TGTGCCACCAGCAGAGATTTGGCTAACACCGGGGAGCTGTTTTTT.

The J gene is TRBJ1-4, the V gene TRBV18; D gene uncertain. Germline loops: CDR1 KGHSH, CDR2 LQKENI. This CDR3 contains 13 residues. The ends were cut back, 10 bases at V and 8 bases at J, with 17 bases in the middle. The CDR3 sequence is CATNAAGKEKLFF. The CDR3 DNA sequence: TGTGCCACCAACGCCGCGGGAAAGGAAAAACTGTTTTTT.

The chain carries TRBV7-9 and TRBJ2-7; no clear D gene. CDR1 and CDR2 from the germline V gene are SEHNR and FQNEAQ (reference sequence). V was clipped by 3 bases and J by 0 bases, with 12 bases between them. This CDR3 spans 15 amino acids. The DNA for the CDR3 is TGTGCCAGCAGCTTTGGATTGGGTGGCTCCTACGAGCAGTACTTC. As protein: CASSFGLGGSYEQYF.

The V call is TRBV30, the J call TRBJ1-2; D call uncertain. The CDR3 has 11 amino acids. Trimming pared 2 bases from V and 5 bases from J, leaving 6 bases between. Germline assignment: CDR1 GTSNPN and CDR2 SVGIG (reference sequence). For the CDR3, the DNA is TGTGCCTGGAGTATTAGGTATGGCTACACCTTC. Encoded protein: CAWSIRYGYTF.

In this sample, this clone turned up once. The chain carries TRBV28 and TRBJ1-1; TRBD1 is a possible D gene (5 bases). Germline lookup yields CDR1 MDHEN and CDR2 SYDVKM. Trimming shortened V by 7 bases and J by 3 bases, and 18 bases separated the two germline ends. This CDR3 has 15 residues. The CDR3 sequence is CASKLRGAVHTEAFF. The CDR3, as DNA: TGTGCCAGCAAGCTTCGAGGGGCGGTACACACTGAAGCTTTCTTT.

This chain uses TRBV6-4 with TRBJ2-2; 8 bases are a match to TRBD2. V shed 6 bases, J shed 0 bases, and the junction held 6 bases outside the gene matches. The CDR3 is made up of 16 amino acids. Germline V gene data show CDR1 as MRHNA and CDR2 as SNTAGT. This CDR3 is CASSPQRGSNTGELFF. The CDR3 region has the DNA TGTGCCAGCAGCCCCCAGCGGGGGTCGAACACCGGGGAGCTGTTTTTT.